These 19 T cell receptor beta chains came from one sample sequenced in a study of cytomegalovirus exposure and HLA in healthy donors (TCRdb year 2017). The receptor library was made with the immunoSEQ multiplex PCR assay. For the multiplex PCR, a mixture combining 60 forward primers for TCR Vbeta segments and 13 reverse primers for TCR Jbeta segments was used. The table was pulled from immuneACCESS by TCRdb, which kept in-frame rearrangements only. Such tables lose some clones; where checked, under half of the loss comes from unresolved V genes, and the rest has no known cause. This sample gives 130,000 or so clones in total; around 83% of them show up just once. 8.1% of the sample comes from the top ten. The sequenced sample was PBMCs. The receptors stem from a woman aged 45-65 years in good health and CMV-seropositive.

J is TRBJ2-1 and V is TRBV7-6; no firm D call. Looked up from germline, CDR1 is SGHVS and CDR2 is FNYEAQ. This CDR3 is built from 13 residues. V was pared by 5 bases and J by 3 bases, with 8 bases between. The CDR3 sequence: CASSLLYYNEQFF. The CDR3 bases are TGTGCCAGCAGCCTCCTCTACTACAATGAGCAGTTCTTC.

This clone was detected only once. The genes are TRBV28 and TRBJ2-7, with TRBD1 matching over 12 bases. There are 14 residues in the CDR3. Germline loops: CDR1 MDHEN, CDR2 SYDVKM. The CDR3 is CVSSGTGGAYEQYF. The DNA of the CDR3 is TGTGTCTCATCCGGGACAGGGGGCGCATACGAGCAGTACTTC.

The genes are TRBV7-2 and TRBJ1-1, with a weak D call TRBD1 (5 bases). V lost 2 bases, J lost 2 bases, and 6 bases lay in between. The germline gives CDR1 SGHTA, CDR2 FQGNSA. This CDR3 contains 13 residues. As DNA, the CDR3 is TGTGCCAGCAGCTTACAGGGAAACACTGAAGCTTTCTTT. Protein sequence: CASSLQGNTEAFF.

The rearrangement joins TRBV25-1 to TRBJ1-6; 7 bases map to TRBD1. Germline V gene sequence: CDR1 MGHDK, CDR2 SYGVNS. CDR3 size: 14 residues. V was clipped by 2 bases and J by 8 bases; unmatched bases: 3. The CDR3 coding sequence is TGTGCCAGCAGTGAACTAGACAGGGATTCACCCCTCCACTTT. Translating it yields CASSELDRDSPLHF.

The rearrangement joins TRBV2 to TRBJ2-3, with D uncertain. Trimming cost V 6 bases and J 3 bases, with 7 bases left between them. The CDR3 is 12 amino acids. CDR1 and CDR2 (germline): SNHLY, FYNNEI. CDR3 amino acids: CASRSATDTQYF. CDR3 DNA: TGTGCCAGCAGGTCAGCGACAGATACGCAGTATTTT.

This rearrangement joins TRBV5-1 to TRBJ2-7, with TRBD1 identical over 10 bases. V trimming: 5 bases; J trimming: 3 bases; junction bases outside the gene matches: 2. This CDR3 is 13 amino acids long. Germline V gene data show CDR1 as SGHRS and CDR2 as YFSETQ. The CDR3 sequence is CASRTGGGYEQYF. CDR3 in DNA: TGCGCCAGCAGGACAGGGGGCGGCTACGAGCAGTACTTC.

The V and J genes are TRBV7-2 and TRBJ2-5, with D uncertain. Between the trimmed V and J ends, which lost 5 bases and 7 bases, there was a span of 14 bases. Per the germline V gene, CDR1 is SGHTA and CDR2 is FQGNSA. CDR3 length equals 13 residues. CDR3 amino acids: CASSPHTRGTQYF. The CDR3 bases are TGTGCCAGCAGCCCCCACACCCGTGGGACCCAGTACTTC.

The genes are TRBV16 and TRBJ1-4; D call uncertain. This CDR3 contains 15 residues. V shed 6 bases and J shed 0 bases, with 11 bases lying between them. Germline-derived CDR1 and CDR2 are KGHSY and FQNENV. The CDR3 region is CASRSREATNEKLFF. CDR3 DNA sequence: TGTGCCAGCAGATCTAGGGAGGCAACTAATGAAAAACTGTTTTTT.

This clone was seen a few times. Here the CDR3 reads CASSLNGGADTQYF. The CDR3 DNA reads as TGTGCCAGCAGCTTAAACGGGGGGGCAGATACGCAGTATTTT. J is TRBJ2-3 and V is TRBV11-1, with 8 bases that match TRBD2. The CDR3 contains 14 residues. The ends lost 2 bases at V and 4 bases at J; junction bases unmatched: 2. The germline V gene encodes CDR1 SGHAT and CDR2 FQDESV (reference sequence).

This clone came up a few times. This sequence joins TRBV18 and TRBJ2-5; TRBD2 aligns across 8 bases. Trimming at V came to 8 bases and at J to 10 bases, leaving 12 bases not matched to a gene. This CDR3 is built from 13 residues. Germline V gene lookup returns CDR1 KGHSH and CDR2 LQKENI. This CDR3 is CASGGLGESVQYF. Here the CDR3 DNA reads TGTGCCAGCGGGGGACTAGGGGAGAGTGTCCAGTACTTC. Based on the CDR3 plus reference TRBV18 and TRBJ2-5, the full variable domain is NAGVMQNPRHLVRRRGQEARLRCSPMKGHSHVYWYRQLPEEGLKFMVYLQKENIIDESGMPKERFSAEFPKEGPSILRIQQVVRGDSAAYFCASGGLGESVQYFGPGTRLLVL.

The V and J genes are TRBV5-4 and TRBJ2-5; TRBD2 matches at 15 bases. Trimming removed 0 bases from V and 3 bases from J; junction bases left unmatched: 0. The V gene's germline CDR1 is SGHNT and CDR2 YYREEE (reference sequence). This CDR3 has 16 amino acids. Written as DNA, the CDR3 is TGTGCCAGCAGCTTGGGGACTAGCGGGGGGGAAGAGACCCAGTACTTC. It translates to CASSLGTSGGEETQYF.

The chain combines TRBV27 with TRBJ2-1; 10 bases agree with TRBD2. The CDR3 is made up of 23 amino acids. The ends lost 6 bases at V and 6 bases at J; junction bases unmatched: 32. Germline lookup yields CDR1 MNHEY and CDR2 SMNVEV (reference sequence). Written as DNA, the CDR3 is TGTGCCAGCAGGGGGACCGGCATAACGGAGAACGTAGCGGGAGGTTACAGGGGCAATGAGCAGTTCTTC. As protein: CASRGTGITENVAGGYRGNEQFF.

This clone was seen once. The chain is built from TRBV5-1 and TRBJ1-5; D gene ambiguous. Per the germline V gene, CDR1 is SGHRS and CDR2 is YFSETQ. Trimming left V 0 bases short and J 3 bases short, with 7 bases between. CDR3 length: 14 residues. CDR3 in DNA: TGCGCCAGCAGCTTGGATGGGCCCAATCAGCCCCAGCATTTT. It translates to CASSLDGPNQPQHF.

J is TRBJ2-7 and V is TRBV5-1; the match to TRBD2 covers 12 bases. J lost 4 bases, V lost 0 bases, and 8 bases had no gene match. CDR3 size: 17 residues. Germline CDR1 and CDR2: SGHRS and YFSETQ. The CDR3, as DNA: TGCGCCAGCAGCTTGGGACTAGCGGGGGAGATGGGATACGAGCAGTACTTC. Its translation: CASSLGLAGEMGYEQYF.

The V and J genes are TRBV6-1 and TRBJ1-1; unclear D gene. CDR3 size: 13 residues. CDR1 is MNHNS and CDR2 is SASEGT in the germline V gene. V lost 2 bases, J lost 4 bases, and 8 bases lay in between. CDR3 sequence reads: CASSELRFTEAFF. CDR3 bases: TGTGCCAGCAGTGAATTGCGGTTCACTGAAGCTTTCTTT.

V gene TRBV30 combines with J gene TRBJ2-7; TRBD1 matches 9 bases. The junction had 14 bases not matched to a gene; V was cut back by 7 bases and J by 7 bases. CDR1 and CDR2 (germline): GTSNPN, SVGIG (reference sequence). The CDR3 is made up of 14 amino acids. CDR3 nucleotides: TGTGCCTACAGTAGACAGGGGGGTTTAGGTGAGCAGTACTTC. Its protein is CAYSRQGGLGEQYF.

This clone was recorded a few times. The V gene is TRBV9, the J gene TRBJ2-1; possible D gene TRBD2, 5 bases. The V end was cut by 4 bases, the J end by 8 bases, with 16 bases between. The CDR3 length is 14 residues. Germline CDR1 reads SGDLS; CDR2 reads YYNGEE. In DNA, the CDR3 is TGTGCCAGCAGCCCCCAACTAGAGAGGGATGAGCAGTTCTTC. It specifies CASSPQLERDEQFF. Using reference TRBV9 and TRBJ2-1 for the parts outside the CDR3, the full variable domain is DSGVTQTPKHLITATGQRVTLRCSPRSGDLSVYWYQQSLDQGLQFLIQYYNGEERAKGNILERFSAQQFPDLHSELNLSSLELGDSALYFCASSPQLERDEQFFGPGTRLTVL.

This clone was picked up a small number of times. The chain combines TRBV15 with TRBJ2-3; the D gene is possibly TRBD2 (5 bases). The germline V gene encodes CDR1 LNHNV and CDR2 YYDKDF (reference sequence). The germline V and J ends were trimmed by 8 bases and 1 base, with 10 bases remaining between them. The CDR3 is made up of 13 amino acids. The DNA for the CDR3 is TGTGCCACCTCCGGACTTCGCACAGATACGCAGTATTTT. Translated: CATSGLRTDTQYF.

This clone was counted once. This rearrangement joins TRBV27 to TRBJ2-1, with a tentative D call TRBD2 (6 bases). The germline gives CDR1 MNHEY, CDR2 SMNVEV (reference sequence). V was clipped by 5 bases and J by 6 bases, with 11 bases between them. CDR3 size: 13 residues. CDR3 in amino acids: CASSPSSVNEQFF. CDR3 nucleotide sequence: TGTGCCAGCAGTCCCTCTAGCGTCAATGAGCAGTTCTTC.